The 20 T cell receptor beta chains below come from one sample, sequenced in a study of T cell responses to AZD1222 COVID-19 vaccine. This table comes from immunoSEQ multiplex PCR, and its TCRdb copy is limited to in-frame clones, with some not included. Found here are about 92,000 clones, roughly nine tenths of them singletons; the top ten hold roughly 24%. The starting material was peripheral blood, obtained on day 0 of AZD1222 vaccination. These receptors came from an adult in good health.

This rearrangement joins TRBV2 to TRBJ2-3; D is undetermined. Trimming shortened V by 4 bases and J by 2 bases, and 10 bases separated the two germline ends. This CDR3 contains 14 residues. From germline, CDR1 is SNHLY and CDR2 FYNNEI. The CDR3 protein is CASSAGQFTDTQYF. The CDR3 DNA reads TGTGCCAGCAGTGCCGGGCAATTCACAGATACGCAGTATTTT.

The CDR3 region is CASRPNPGQGYTGELFF. The CDR3 coding sequence is TGTGCCAGCAGGCCTAACCCGGGACAGGGTTACACCGGGGAGCTGTTTTTT. The chain combines TRBV27 with TRBJ2-2; 9 nucleotides agree with TRBD1. Germline V gene sequence: CDR1 MNHEY, CDR2 SMNVEV (reference sequence). The CDR3 covers 17 residues. Trimming at V came to 6 bases and at J to 3 bases, leaving 11 bases not matched to a gene.

V is TRBV30 and J is TRBJ2-1; D remains ambiguous. Germline V lookup: CDR1 GTSNPN, CDR2 SVGIG (reference sequence). V was trimmed by 2 bases and J by 7 bases, leaving 12 bases between them. This CDR3 is built from 13 residues. The DNA of the CDR3 is TGTGCCTGGAGTAGGATTGGGCGGAATGAGCAGTTCTTC. Protein: CAWSRIGRNEQFF.

This sequence joins TRBV14 and TRBJ2-1; unclear D gene. Trimming cost V 1 base and J 1 base, with 5 bases left between them. This CDR3 region has 14 residues. CDR1 and CDR2 (germline): SGHDN, FVKESK. The CDR3 sequence is CASSQAGSYNEQFF. The DNA for the CDR3 is TGTGCCAGCAGCCAAGCGGGTTCCTACAATGAGCAGTTCTTC.

V gene TRBV9 combines with J gene TRBJ2-1, with 9 bases aligning to TRBD2. CDR1 SGDLS and CDR2 YYNGEE come from the germline V gene. V lost 4 bases, J lost 5 bases, and 13 bases stayed unmatched. The CDR3 is 17 amino acids. Written as DNA, the CDR3 is TGTGCCAGCAGCACCCCTTCGGCGGGAGGGGTGAACAATGAGCAGTTCTTC. Its translation: CASSTPSAGGVNNEQFF.

The rearrangement links TRBV27 to TRBJ2-3; TRBD1 is a possible D gene (6 bases). In germline, CDR1 is MNHEY, CDR2 SMNVEV (reference sequence). Deletions cut 5 bases from V and 0 bases from J, with 15 bases between. The CDR3 totals 16 residues. The CDR3 here is CASSLAGTRSTDTQYF. For the CDR3, the DNA is TGTGCCAGCAGTCTAGCCGGGACACGGAGCACAGATACGCAGTATTTT.

The chain is built from TRBV29-1 and TRBJ1-1; no clear D gene. The CDR3 runs 13 residues. V was pared by 2 bases and J by 1 base, with 8 bases between. CDR1 and CDR2 from the germline V gene are SQVTM and ANQGSEA. As DNA, the CDR3 is TGCAGCGTTGAAAGGGAAAGGAACACTGAAGCTTTCTTT. It is translated as CSVERERNTEAFF.

The chain links TRBV6-5 to TRBJ2-7, with D perhaps TRBD2 (6 bases). The V end lost 7 bases, the J end lost 1 base, and 14 bases lay between the germline ends. This CDR3 is 14 amino acids long. The germline V gene encodes CDR1 MNHEY and CDR2 SVGAGI. The DNA of the CDR3 is TGTGCCAGCACCTCACCTGGGAGGTCCTACGAGCAGTACTTC. It encodes CASTSPGRSYEQYF.

The J gene is TRBJ2-2, the V gene TRBV29-1, with TRBD2 matching 10 bases. V lost 4 bases and J lost 4; bases outside the gene matches: 6. From germline, CDR1 is SQVTM and CDR2 ANQGSEA. The CDR3 spans 15 residues. The CDR3 region is CSVAPGLAVTGELFF. DNA of the CDR3: TGCAGCGTTGCACCCGGACTAGCGGTCACCGGGGAGCTGTTTTTT.

The chain couples TRBV6-5 to TRBJ2-1; D call uncertain. The CDR3 loop spans 13 amino acids. Per the germline V gene, CDR1 is MNHEY and CDR2 is SVGAGI. With 11 bases removed from V and 6 bases from J, the gap between germline ends came to 17 bases. The DNA for the CDR3 is TGTGCCGCAAGGAACCTCCAGGCCAATGAGCAGTTCTTC. It codes for CAARNLQANEQFF.

CDR3 bases: TGTGCCAGTAGTATAGGTGGGGGATCCTACGAGCAGTACTTC. Translation gives CASSIGGGSYEQYF. This chain joins TRBV19 and TRBJ2-7, with D perhaps TRBD1 or TRBD2 (5 bases each). This CDR3 has 14 amino acids. V shed 1 base and J shed 1 base, with 8 bases lying between them. Per germline, CDR1 LNHDA and CDR2 SQIVND (reference sequence). The full variable domain, rest sourced from reference TRBV19 and TRBJ2-7, is DGGITQSPKYLFRKEGQNVTLSCEQNLNHDAMYWYRQDPGQGLRLIYYSQIVNDFQKGDIAEGYSVSREKKESFPLTVTSAQKNPTAFYLCASSIGGGSYEQYFGPGTRLTVT.

The table lists this clone with a few counts. This rearrangement joins TRBV9 to TRBJ1-1; 7 bases agree with TRBD1. V dropped 4 bases and J dropped 4; count of bases not matched to a gene: 10. CDR1 SGDLS and CDR2 YYNGEE come from the germline V gene. The CDR3 is 15 residues long. CDR3 DNA: TGTGCCAGCAGCCTCGGGACAGTCCTCTCCACTGAAGCTTTCTTT. Encoded protein: CASSLGTVLSTEAFF.

This clone appeared a single time. The rearrangement joins TRBV28 to TRBJ1-2; TRBD1 matches at 12 bases. The CDR3 is made up of 15 amino acids. The germline V gene encodes CDR1 MDHEN and CDR2 SYDVKM. V gave up 7 bases and J gave up 7 bases; unmatched junction bases: 10. The CDR3 spells CASTQPGQGAGGYTF. The CDR3 DNA reads TGTGCCAGCACCCAACCGGGACAGGGGGCAGGTGGCTACACCTTC.

The V gene is TRBV27, the J gene TRBJ1-1; D uncertain. The CDR3 contains 15 residues. The V end was cut by 1 base, the J end by 6 bases, with 15 bases between. Germline V gene sequence: CDR1 MNHEY, CDR2 SMNVEV (reference sequence). The CDR3 loop is CASSLFPGGDPEAFF. The CDR3 nucleotides are TGTGCCAGCAGTTTATTCCCAGGTGGGGATCCTGAAGCTTTCTTT.

This chain uses TRBV12-3 or TRBV12-4 with TRBJ2-5; D remains unclear. This CDR3 is 12 amino acids long. Trimming pared 6 bases from V and 3 bases from J, leaving 8 bases between. The CDR3 bases are TGTGCCAGCAGCCCCTCCGAAGAGACCCAGTACTTC. It translates to CASSPSEETQYF.

CDR3 sequence reads: CASSNGGNTEAFF. The CDR3 nucleotides read TGTGCCAGTAGTAACGGAGGGAACACTGAAGCTTTCTTT. This sequence joins TRBV19 and TRBJ1-1; D call uncertain. V shed 4 bases and J shed 1 base, with 7 bases lying between them. The CDR3 covers 13 residues. The germline V gene has CDR1 LNHDA and CDR2 SQIVND (reference sequence).

The chain joins TRBV28 to TRBJ2-1; no definite D call. Germline-derived CDR1 and CDR2 are MDHEN and SYDVKM. V was shortened by 4 bases and J by 3 bases, with 10 bases between the two germline ends. The CDR3 spans 14 residues. The CDR3 coding sequence is TGTGCCAGCAGTTCTGTTGATTTCTACAATGAGCAGTTCTTC. Its translation: CASSSVDFYNEQFF.

This chain connects TRBV6-6 to TRBJ2-5; TRBD1 is a possible D gene (5 bases). The V end lost 7 bases, the J end lost 6 bases, and 18 bases lay between the germline ends. The CDR3 extends over 14 amino acids. Germline V gene data show CDR1 as MNHNY and CDR2 as SVGAGI (reference sequence). The CDR3 reads CASTSGQGWQTQYF. The CDR3 DNA sequence: TGTGCCAGCACTTCCGGGCAGGGTTGGCAGACCCAGTACTTC.

The chain carries TRBV12-2 and TRBJ2-7; TRBD2 is taken as the D call from the table, unchecked against the DNA. TRBV12-2 is described as a pseudogene. CDR3 size: 17 residues. This CDR3 is CASRSPGGLAGPYEQYF. DNA for the CDR3: TGTGCAAGTCGCTCCCCCGGGGGGCTAGCGGGCCCCTACGAGCAGTACTTC.

The chain joins TRBV25-1 to TRBJ2-5, with TRBD1 as a possible D gene (6 bases). Germline loops: CDR1 MGHDK, CDR2 SYGVNS. There are 15 residues in the CDR3. V was shortened by 7 bases and J by 5 bases, with 20 bases between the two germline ends. DNA of the CDR3: TGTGCCAGCACGTCCTCCATGGGGGCAGGGGAGACCCAGTACTTC. The encoded protein is CASTSSMGAGETQYF.